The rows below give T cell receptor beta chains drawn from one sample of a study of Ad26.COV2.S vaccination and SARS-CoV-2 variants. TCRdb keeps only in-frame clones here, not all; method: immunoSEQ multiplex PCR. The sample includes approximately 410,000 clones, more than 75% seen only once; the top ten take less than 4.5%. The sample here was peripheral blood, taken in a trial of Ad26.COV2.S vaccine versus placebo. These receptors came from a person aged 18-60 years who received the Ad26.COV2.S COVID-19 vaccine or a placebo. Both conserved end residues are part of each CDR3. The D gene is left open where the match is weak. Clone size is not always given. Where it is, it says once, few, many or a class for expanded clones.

CDR3aa: CASSLPSGVTNEQFF
CDR3nt: TGCGCCAGCAGCCTCCCCTCCGGGGTCACAAATGAGCAGTTCTTC
v_gene: TRBV5-1
j_gene: TRBJ2-1
d_gene: .
abundance: .

CDR3aa: CASAPRGGAFQPQHF
CDR3nt: TGTGCCAGTGCTCCAAGAGGGGGCGCTTTTCAGCCCCAGCATTTT
v_gene: TRBV19
j_gene: TRBJ1-5
d_gene: TRBD1
abundance: .

CDR3aa: CASSGTNSAEAFF
CDR3nt: TGTGCCAGCAGCGGGACCAACTCGGCTGAAGCTTTCTTT
v_gene: TRBV9
j_gene: TRBJ1-1
d_gene: .
abundance: .

CDR3aa: CASSQDRAAYEQYF
CDR3nt: TGCGCCAGCAGCCAGGACCGCGCAGCCTACGAGCAGTACTTC
v_gene: TRBV4-1
j_gene: TRBJ2-7
d_gene: .
abundance: .

CDR3aa: CASSLRSDSSYNEQFF
CDR3nt: TGTGCCAGCAGCCTACGCTCGGACAGTTCCTACAATGAGCAGTTCTTC
v_gene: TRBV7-2
j_gene: TRBJ2-1
d_gene: .
abundance: .

CDR3aa: CATARSGLAGARTPYEQYF
CDR3nt: TGCGCCACAGCAAGATCTGGGCTAGCGGGGGCCCGCACCCCCTACGAGCAGTACTTC
v_gene: TRBV4-1
j_gene: TRBJ2-7
d_gene: TRBD2
abundance: .

CDR3aa: CASSLAARTDTQYF
CDR3nt: TGTGCCAGCAGTCTGGCGGCCCGCACAGATACGCAGTATTTT
v_gene: TRBV27
j_gene: TRBJ2-3
d_gene: .
abundance: .

CDR3aa: CASSSFTDTQYF
CDR3nt: TGTGCCAGCAGTTCCTTCACAGATACGCAGTATTTT
v_gene: TRBV27
j_gene: TRBJ2-3
d_gene: .
abundance: .

CDR3aa: CATSEPGQGNIQYF
CDR3nt: TGTGCCACCAGTGAACCGGGACAGGGGAACATTCAGTACTTC
v_gene: TRBV24-1
j_gene: TRBJ2-4
d_gene: TRBD1
abundance: .

CDR3aa: CASSQDIESRTAFF
CDR3nt: TGTGCCAGCAGCCAAGATATCGAGTCCCGGACAGCTTTCTTT
v_gene: TRBV3-1/TRBV3-2
j_gene: TRBJ1-1
d_gene: .
abundance: .

CDR3aa: CASSLGGQGARYF
CDR3nt: TGTGCCAGCAGCTTAGGGGGACAGGGGGCTCGGTACTTC
v_gene: TRBV7-9
j_gene: TRBJ2-7
d_gene: TRBD1
abundance: .

CDR3aa: CASSQGGGRAWNPWEETQYF
CDR3nt: TGCGCCAGCAGCCAAGGTGGGGGACGGGCTTGGAATCCTTGGGAAGAGACCCAGTACTTC
v_gene: TRBV4-1
j_gene: TRBJ2-5
d_gene: .
abundance: .

CDR3aa: CASSFKPGQEVRYGYTF
CDR3nt: TGTGCCAGCAGCTTTAAACCGGGACAGGAGGTTCGCTATGGCTACACCTTC
v_gene: TRBV5-6
j_gene: TRBJ1-2
d_gene: TRBD1
abundance: .

CDR3aa: CASSLNIAYGYTF
CDR3nt: TGTGCCAGCAGCTTAAACATTGCCTATGGCTACACCTTC
v_gene: TRBV7-9
j_gene: TRBJ1-2
d_gene: .
abundance: .

CDR3aa: CASGVPGQGIWRAKNIQYF
CDR3nt: TGTGCCAGCGGCGTACCGGGACAGGGAATATGGCGGGCCAAAAACATTCAGTACTTC
v_gene: TRBV21-1
j_gene: TRBJ2-4
d_gene: .
abundance: .

CDR3aa: CASSQDTWWTGGKLKRYTF
CDR3nt: TGTGCCAGCAGCCAAGATACGTGGTGGACAGGGGGAAAGTTGAAGCGCTACACCTTC
v_gene: TRBV3-1/TRBV3-2
j_gene: TRBJ1-2
d_gene: TRBD1
abundance: .

CDR3aa: CASSPADPYEQYF
CDR3nt: TGTGCCAGCTCACCGGCAGACCCCTACGAGCAGTACTTC
v_gene: TRBV18
j_gene: TRBJ2-7
d_gene: .
abundance: .

CDR3aa: CASSLDLRAGANVLTF
CDR3nt: TGTGCCAGCAGCTTAGATTTACGGGCTGGGGCCAACGTCCTGACTTTC
v_gene: TRBV11-2
j_gene: TRBJ2-6
d_gene: .
abundance: .

CDR3aa: CASSLAAGGNEKLFF
CDR3nt: TGTGCCAGCAGCTTAGCGGCAGGGGGGAATGAAAAACTGTTTTTT
v_gene: TRBV7-9
j_gene: TRBJ1-4
d_gene: TRBD1
abundance: .

CDR3aa: CASSPRTPSTDTQYF
CDR3nt: TGTGCCAGCTCACCACGGACACCTAGCACAGATACGCAGTATTTT
v_gene: TRBV18
j_gene: TRBJ2-3
d_gene: .
abundance: .

CDR3aa: CASSKTGTAGEQLFF
CDR3nt: TGTGCCAGCAGCAAAACCGGGACAGCTGGTGAACAACTGTTTTTT
v_gene: TRBV7-3
j_gene: TRBJ1-4
d_gene: TRBD1
abundance: once

CDR3aa: CASSLGGPLNYGYTF
CDR3nt: TGTGCCAGCAGCTTAGGGGGACCTTTAAACTATGGCTACACCTTC
v_gene: TRBV7-6
j_gene: TRBJ1-2
d_gene: .
abundance: .

CDR3aa: CASSQDPPLFPSTDTQYF
CDR3nt: TGCGCCAGCAGCCAAGATCCCCCACTATTTCCGTCCACAGATACGCAGTATTTT
v_gene: TRBV4-3
j_gene: TRBJ2-3
d_gene: .
abundance: once

CDR3aa: CASSDTTGPFGTDTQYF
CDR3nt: TGTGCCAGCAGTGATACGACAGGGCCATTTGGGACAGATACGCAGTATTTT
v_gene: TRBV9
j_gene: TRBJ2-3
d_gene: TRBD1
abundance: once

CDR3aa: CASSFYGEKLFF
CDR3nt: TGTGCCAGCAGTTTTTACGGGGAAAAACTGTTTTTT
v_gene: TRBV12-3/TRBV12-4
j_gene: TRBJ1-4
d_gene: .
abundance: .

CDR3aa: CASSLATGTETEAFF
CDR3nt: TGTGCCAGCAGCTTAGCGACCGGGACAGAGACTGAAGCTTTCTTT
v_gene: TRBV7-6
j_gene: TRBJ1-1
d_gene: TRBD1
abundance: .

CDR3aa: CASSLRGRATEAFF
CDR3nt: TGTGCCAGCAGTTTAAGAGGAAGGGCCACTGAAGCTTTCTTT
v_gene: TRBV27
j_gene: TRBJ1-1
d_gene: .
abundance: .

CDR3aa: CSVEGTGGEYEQYF
CDR3nt: TGCAGCGTTGAAGGGACAGGGGGGGAGTACGAGCAGTACTTC
v_gene: TRBV29-1
j_gene: TRBJ2-7
d_gene: TRBD1
abundance: .

CDR3aa: CATSWTGANTGELFF
CDR3nt: TGTGCCACGTCGTGGACGGGCGCGAACACCGGGGAGCTGTTTTTT
v_gene: TRBV15
j_gene: TRBJ2-2
d_gene: .
abundance: once

CDR3aa: CASSPYDRADTQYF
CDR3nt: TGTGCCAGCAGCCCTTACGACAGGGCAGATACGCAGTATTTT
v_gene: TRBV7-9
j_gene: TRBJ2-3
d_gene: TRBD1
abundance: .

CDR3aa: CAGDRGQLLTEAFF
CDR3nt: TGTGCCGGTGACAGGGGACAACTTCTCACTGAAGCTTTCTTT
v_gene: TRBV30
j_gene: TRBJ1-1
d_gene: TRBD1
abundance: .

CDR3aa: CASSQTGQGSYEQYF
CDR3nt: TGTGCCAGCAGCCAAACGGGACAGGGGTCCTACGAGCAGTACTTC
v_gene: TRBV5-6
j_gene: TRBJ2-7
d_gene: TRBD1
abundance: .

CDR3aa: CASNRGDGTSYGYTF
CDR3nt: TGCGCCAGCAACCGCGGGGACGGAACAAGCTATGGCTACACCTTC
v_gene: TRBV5-1
j_gene: TRBJ1-2
d_gene: .
abundance: .

CDR3aa: CASSVARTDTGELFF
CDR3nt: TGTGCCAGCAGCGTAGCTCGTACGGACACCGGGGAGCTGTTTTTT
v_gene: TRBV9
j_gene: TRBJ2-2
d_gene: .
abundance: .

CDR3aa: CASSEQGQGSGNTIYF
CDR3nt: TGTGCCAGCAGTGAACAAGGACAGGGATCGGGAAACACCATATATTTT
v_gene: TRBV6-1
j_gene: TRBJ1-3
d_gene: TRBD1
abundance: .

CDR3aa: CASSISFGGSEAFF
CDR3nt: TGTGCCAGCAGTATTTCATTTGGTGGTTCTGAAGCTTTCTTT
v_gene: TRBV6-6
j_gene: TRBJ1-1
d_gene: .
abundance: few

CDR3aa: CASSSQGTSTYEQYF
CDR3nt: TGTGCCAGCAGTTCACAGGGGACAAGCACCTACGAGCAGTACTTC
v_gene: TRBV27
j_gene: TRBJ2-7
d_gene: TRBD1
abundance: .